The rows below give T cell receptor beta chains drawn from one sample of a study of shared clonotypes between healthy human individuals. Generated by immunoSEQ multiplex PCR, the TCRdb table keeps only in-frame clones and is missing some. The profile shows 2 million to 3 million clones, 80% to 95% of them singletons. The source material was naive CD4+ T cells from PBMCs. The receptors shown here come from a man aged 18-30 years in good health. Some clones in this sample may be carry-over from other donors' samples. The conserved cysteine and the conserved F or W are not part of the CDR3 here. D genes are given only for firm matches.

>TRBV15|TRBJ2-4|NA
ATSSPLPGPLGPKNIQY
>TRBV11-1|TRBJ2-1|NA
ASSPSLSYNEQF
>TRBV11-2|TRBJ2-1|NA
ASSLVASSYNEQF
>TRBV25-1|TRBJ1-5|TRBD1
ASSGQGARNQPQH
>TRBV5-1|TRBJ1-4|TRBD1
ASSSTGDGEKLF
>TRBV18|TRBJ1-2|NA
ASSPTPGRGTVTNYGYT
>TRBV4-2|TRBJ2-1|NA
ASSPRGHSSRYNEQF
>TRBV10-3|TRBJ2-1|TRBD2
AISLSGRAVGEQF
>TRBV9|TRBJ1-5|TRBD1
ASSAGTAGNQPQH
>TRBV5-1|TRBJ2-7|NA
ASSPLPVGSYEQY
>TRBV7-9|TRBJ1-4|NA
ASSLGLIELTNEKLF
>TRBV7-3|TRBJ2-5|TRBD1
ASSLTGQGLSEWGETQY
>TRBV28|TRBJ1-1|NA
ASSQSPFGTENTEAF
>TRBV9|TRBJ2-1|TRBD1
ASSKEVETGNNEQF
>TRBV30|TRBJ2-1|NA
AWSVGMPGVQF
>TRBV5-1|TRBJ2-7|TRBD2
ASSLENLAGSPYEQY
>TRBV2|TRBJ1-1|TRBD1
ASSKHTGTGERVF
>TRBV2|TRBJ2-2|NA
ASRPDPENTGELF
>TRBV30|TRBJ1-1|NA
AWSVPGEGTEAF
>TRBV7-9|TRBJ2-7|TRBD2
ASSLGDYSRSYEQY
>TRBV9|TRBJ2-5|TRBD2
ASSVGGGLETQY
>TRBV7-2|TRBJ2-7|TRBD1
ASSPGTGGYEQY